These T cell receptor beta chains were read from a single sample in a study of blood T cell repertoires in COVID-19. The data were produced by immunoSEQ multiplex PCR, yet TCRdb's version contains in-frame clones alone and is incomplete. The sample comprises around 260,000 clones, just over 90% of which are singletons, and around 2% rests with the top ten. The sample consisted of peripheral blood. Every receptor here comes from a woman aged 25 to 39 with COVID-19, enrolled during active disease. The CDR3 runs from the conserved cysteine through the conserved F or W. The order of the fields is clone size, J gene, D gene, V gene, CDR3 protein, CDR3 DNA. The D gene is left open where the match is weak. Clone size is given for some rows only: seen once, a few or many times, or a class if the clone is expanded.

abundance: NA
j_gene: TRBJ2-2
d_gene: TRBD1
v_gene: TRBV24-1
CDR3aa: CATSDRGQPTGELFF
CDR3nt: TGTGCCACCAGTGACCGGGGACAGCCCACCGGGGAGCTGTTTTTT

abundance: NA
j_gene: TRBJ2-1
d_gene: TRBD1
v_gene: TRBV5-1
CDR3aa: CASSLDWTGINEQFF
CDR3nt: TGCGCCAGCAGCTTGGATTGGACAGGGATCAATGAGCAGTTCTTC

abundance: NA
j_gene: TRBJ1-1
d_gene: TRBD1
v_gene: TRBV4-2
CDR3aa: CASSQGPGQGIMNTEAFF
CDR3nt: TGTGCCAGCAGCCAAGGGCCGGGACAGGGTATTATGAACACTGAAGCTTTCTTT

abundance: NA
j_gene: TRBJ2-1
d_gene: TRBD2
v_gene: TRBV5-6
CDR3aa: CASSPIFGLAGGDEQFF
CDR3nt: TGTGCCAGCAGCCCAATTTTTGGACTAGCGGGAGGGGATGAGCAGTTCTTC

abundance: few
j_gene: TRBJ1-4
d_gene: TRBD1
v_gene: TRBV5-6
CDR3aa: CASSFPTGGGEKLFF
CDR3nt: TGTGCCAGCAGCTTTCCTACAGGGGGAGGCGAAAAACTGTTTTTT

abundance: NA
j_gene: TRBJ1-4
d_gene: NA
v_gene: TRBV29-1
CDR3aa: CSVKPQGSEKLFF
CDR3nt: TGCAGCGTTAAGCCTCAGGGGAGCGAAAAACTGTTTTTT

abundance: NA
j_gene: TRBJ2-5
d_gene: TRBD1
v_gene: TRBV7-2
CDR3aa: CASSLGTGPWETQYF
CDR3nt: TGTGCCAGCAGCTTGGGGACAGGGCCTTGGGAGACCCAGTACTTC

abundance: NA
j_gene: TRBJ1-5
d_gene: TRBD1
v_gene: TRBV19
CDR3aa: CASSSGQGGQPQHF
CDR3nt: TGTGCCAGTAGTTCGGGACAGGGTGGACAGCCCCAGCATTTT

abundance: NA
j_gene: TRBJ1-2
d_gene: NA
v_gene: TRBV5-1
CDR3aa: CASSPDKSNYGYTF
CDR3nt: TGCGCCAGCAGCCCGGACAAATCTAACTATGGCTACACCTTC

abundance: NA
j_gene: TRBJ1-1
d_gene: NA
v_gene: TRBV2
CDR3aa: CASIVWGVGTEAFF
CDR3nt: TGTGCCAGCATCGTATGGGGCGTCGGCACTGAAGCTTTCTTT

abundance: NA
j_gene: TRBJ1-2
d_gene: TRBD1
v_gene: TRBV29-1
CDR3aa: CSVQQGAEYGYTF
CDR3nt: TGCAGCGTTCAACAGGGGGCGGAATACGGCTACACCTTC

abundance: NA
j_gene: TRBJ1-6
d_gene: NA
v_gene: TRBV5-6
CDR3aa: CASSSTGGGDSPLHF
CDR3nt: TGTGCCAGCAGTTCCACTGGGGGAGGCGATTCACCCCTCCACTTT

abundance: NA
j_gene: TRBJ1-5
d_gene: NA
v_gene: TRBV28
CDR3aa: CASKVLGYSNQPQHF
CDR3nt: TGTGCCAGCAAGGTTTTGGGCTATAGCAATCAGCCCCAGCATTTT

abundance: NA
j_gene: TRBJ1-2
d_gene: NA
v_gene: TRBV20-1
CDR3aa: CSARPSGGYTF
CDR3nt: TGCAGTGCTAGACCTTCAGGGGGCTACACCTTC

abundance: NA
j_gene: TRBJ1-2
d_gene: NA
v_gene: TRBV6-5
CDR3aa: CASSYGQVYGYTF
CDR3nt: TGTGCCAGCAGTTACGGGCAGGTCTATGGCTACACCTTC

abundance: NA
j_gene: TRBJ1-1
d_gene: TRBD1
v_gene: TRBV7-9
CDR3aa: CASSYGTDTEAFF
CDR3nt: TGTGCCAGCAGCTACGGGACAGACACTGAAGCTTTCTTT

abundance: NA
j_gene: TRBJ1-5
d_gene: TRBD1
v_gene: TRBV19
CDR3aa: CASSDDRGSNQPQHF
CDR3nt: TGTGCCAGTAGTGACGACAGGGGTAGCAATCAGCCCCAGCATTTT

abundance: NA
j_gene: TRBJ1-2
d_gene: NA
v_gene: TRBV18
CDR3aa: CASSPPTGGNYGYTF
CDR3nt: TGTGCCAGCTCACCACCCACGGGGGGTAACTATGGCTACACCTTC

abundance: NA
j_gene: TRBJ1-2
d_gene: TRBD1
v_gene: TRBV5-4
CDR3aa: CASSSQGLESGGYTF
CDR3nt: TGTGCCAGCAGCTCACAGGGGTTAGAATCGGGTGGCTACACCTTC

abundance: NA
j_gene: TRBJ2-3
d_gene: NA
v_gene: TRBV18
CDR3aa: CASSPPTRDTQYF
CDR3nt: TGTGCCAGCTCACCACCTACCCGGGATACGCAGTATTTT

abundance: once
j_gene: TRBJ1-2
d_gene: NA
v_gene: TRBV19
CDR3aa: CASSISQGIGLRYGYTF
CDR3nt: TGTGCCAGTAGTATCTCTCAGGGGATAGGTCTGAGGTATGGCTACACCTTC

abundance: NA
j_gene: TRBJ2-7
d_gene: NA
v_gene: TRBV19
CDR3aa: CASSSRSWQGYEQYF
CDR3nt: TGTGCCAGTAGTAGTAGATCTTGGCAGGGGTACGAGCAGTACTTC

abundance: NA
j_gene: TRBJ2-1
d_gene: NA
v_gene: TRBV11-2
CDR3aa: CASSPSSSVNEQFF
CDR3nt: TGTGCCAGCAGCCCTAGCAGCTCCGTCAATGAGCAGTTCTTC

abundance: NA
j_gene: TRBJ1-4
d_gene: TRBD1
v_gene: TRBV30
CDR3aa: CAWRTGGGFGANEKLFF
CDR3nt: TGTGCCTGGAGAACAGGGGGCGGATTTGGTGCTAATGAAAAACTGTTTTTT

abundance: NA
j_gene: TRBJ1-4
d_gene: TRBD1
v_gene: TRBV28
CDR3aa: CASSSGQIVEKLFF
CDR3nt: TGTGCCAGCAGTTCGGGACAGATAGTTGAAAAACTGTTTTTT

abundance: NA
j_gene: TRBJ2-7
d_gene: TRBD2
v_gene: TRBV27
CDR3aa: CASSLQREAYEQYF
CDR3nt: TGTGCCAGCAGTTTGCAGCGGGAGGCCTACGAGCAGTACTTC

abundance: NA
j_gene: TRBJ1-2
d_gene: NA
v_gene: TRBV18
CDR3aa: CASSPRQKDGYTF
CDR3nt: TGTGCCAGCTCACCCAGACAGAAAGATGGCTACACCTTC

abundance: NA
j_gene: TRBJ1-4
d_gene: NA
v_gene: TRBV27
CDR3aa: CASSLGAGGEKLFF
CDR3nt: TGTGCCAGCAGTTTAGGAGCCGGTGGGGAAAAACTGTTTTTT

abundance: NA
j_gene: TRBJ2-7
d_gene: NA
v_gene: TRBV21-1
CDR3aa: CASSNGTGAYEQYF
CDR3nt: TGTGCCAGCAGCAATGGGACAGGTGCCTACGAGCAGTACTTC

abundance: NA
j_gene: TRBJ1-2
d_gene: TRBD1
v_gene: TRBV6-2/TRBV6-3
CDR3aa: CASSPGGFDYGYTF
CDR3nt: TGTGCCAGCAGCCCAGGGGGCTTCGACTATGGCTACACCTTC

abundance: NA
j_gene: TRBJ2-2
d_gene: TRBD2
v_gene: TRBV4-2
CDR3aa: CASSPGTSVDPNTGELFF
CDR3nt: TGTGCCAGCAGCCCGGGGACTAGCGTAGATCCGAACACCGGGGAGCTGTTTTTT

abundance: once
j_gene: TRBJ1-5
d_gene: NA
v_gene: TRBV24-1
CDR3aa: CATSVSGGQPQHF
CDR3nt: TGTGCCACCAGTGTAAGCGGGGGGCAGCCCCAGCATTTT

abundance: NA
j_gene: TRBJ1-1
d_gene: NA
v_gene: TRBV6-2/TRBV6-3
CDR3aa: CASSYLQEGTEAFF
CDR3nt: TGTGCCAGCAGTTACCTTCAGGAGGGAACTGAAGCTTTCTTT

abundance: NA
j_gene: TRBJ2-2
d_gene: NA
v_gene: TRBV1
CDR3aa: CTSSQEGRREEAGELFF
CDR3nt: TGCACCAGCAGCCAAGAAGGGCGTAGGGAGGAAGCGGGGGAGCTGTTTTTT

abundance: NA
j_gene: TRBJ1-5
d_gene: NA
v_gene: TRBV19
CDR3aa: CASSAGARQPQHF
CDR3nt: TGTGCCAGTAGCGCAGGGGCCCGGCAGCCCCAGCATTTT

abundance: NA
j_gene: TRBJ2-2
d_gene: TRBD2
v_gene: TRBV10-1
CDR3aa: CASSSRAGGSTGELFF
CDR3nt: TGCGCCAGCAGCTCCAGAGCGGGAGGATCTACCGGGGAGCTGTTTTTT

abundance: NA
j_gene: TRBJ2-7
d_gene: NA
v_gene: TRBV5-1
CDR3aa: CASSLAPSGLSYEQYF
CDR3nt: TGCGCCAGCAGCTTGGCCCCCAGCGGCCTTTCCTACGAGCAGTACTTC

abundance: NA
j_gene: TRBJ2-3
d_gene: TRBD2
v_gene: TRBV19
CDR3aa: CASSNPTSGRADTQYF
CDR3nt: TGTGCCAGTAGTAACCCGACTAGCGGGAGGGCAGATACGCAGTATTTT

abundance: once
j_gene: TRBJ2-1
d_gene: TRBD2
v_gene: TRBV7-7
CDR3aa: CASSSRLAGSSYNEQFF
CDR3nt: TGTGCCAGCAGCTCCCGACTAGCGGGAAGCTCCTACAATGAGCAGTTCTTC

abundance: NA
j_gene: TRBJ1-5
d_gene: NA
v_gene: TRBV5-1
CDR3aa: CASRTGEPGQPQHF
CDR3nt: TGCGCCAGCAGAACCGGCGAACCGGGTCAGCCCCAGCATTTT

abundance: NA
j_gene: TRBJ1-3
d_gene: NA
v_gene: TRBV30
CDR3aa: CAWGTGVTRNTIYF
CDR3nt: TGTGCCTGGGGTACCGGGGTAACGCGGAACACCATATATTTT

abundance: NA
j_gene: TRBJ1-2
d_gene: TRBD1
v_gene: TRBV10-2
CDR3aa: CATRDRGRGYTF
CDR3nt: TGCGCCACCCGGGACAGGGGGCGAGGCTACACCTTC

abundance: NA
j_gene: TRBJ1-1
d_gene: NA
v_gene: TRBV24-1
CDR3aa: CAASPGNTEAFF
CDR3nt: TGTGCCGCCAGTCCCGGGAACACTGAAGCTTTCTTT

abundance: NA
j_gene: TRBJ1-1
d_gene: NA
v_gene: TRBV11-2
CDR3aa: CASSTTGNTEAFF
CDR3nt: TGTGCCAGCAGCACCACAGGGAACACTGAAGCTTTCTTT

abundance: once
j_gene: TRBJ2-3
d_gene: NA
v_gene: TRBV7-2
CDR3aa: CASRTQQENGYTQYF
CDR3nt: TGTGCCAGCCGAACCCAACAGGAAAATGGATATACGCAGTATTTT

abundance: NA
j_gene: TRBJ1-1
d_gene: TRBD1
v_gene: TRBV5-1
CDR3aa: CASSSGTGSEAFF
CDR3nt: TGCGCCAGCAGCTCGGGGACAGGCTCTGAAGCTTTCTTT

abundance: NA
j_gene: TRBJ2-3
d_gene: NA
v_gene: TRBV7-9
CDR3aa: CASSLASGFQGRETDTQYF
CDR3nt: TGTGCCAGCAGCTTAGCGTCGGGATTTCAGGGGAGGGAGACAGATACGCAGTATTTT

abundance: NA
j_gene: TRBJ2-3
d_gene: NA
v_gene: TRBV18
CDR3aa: CASSPPRGFQGGRTDTQYF
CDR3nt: TGTGCCAGCTCACCACCGCGAGGATTTCAGGGGGGCCGGACAGATACGCAGTATTTT

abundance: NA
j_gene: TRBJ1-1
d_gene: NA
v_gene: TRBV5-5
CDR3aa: CASSLTGNYGAFF
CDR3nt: TGTGCCAGCAGCTTAACCGGGAACTATGGAGCTTTCTTT

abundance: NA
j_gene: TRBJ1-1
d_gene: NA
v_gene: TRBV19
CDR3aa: CASSISAGIGTEAFF
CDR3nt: TGTGCCAGTAGTATATCGGCAGGGATTGGTACTGAAGCTTTCTTT